The rows below give T cell receptor beta chains drawn from one sample of a study of blood T cell repertoires in COVID-19. TCRdb's table, derived via immunoSEQ multiplex PCR, lists solely in-frame clones and lacks some. Of approximately 150,000 clones in the sample, roughly four fifths were seen once. The sequencing sample was made of peripheral blood. Every receptor here comes from a woman of 80 years or more with COVID-19, enrolled during active disease. Both conserved end residues are part of each CDR3. Each record gives: CDR3 protein, V gene, J gene.

CASSVDLVGQGADGGNTIYF	TRBV9	TRBJ1-3
CASSSQGGSNQPQHF	TRBV7-2	TRBJ1-5
CASSRTSGALGNTQYF	TRBV7-3	TRBJ2-3
CASRAGTGDGYTF	TRBV7-3	TRBJ1-2
CASSQAIETQYF	TRBV3-1/TRBV3-2	TRBJ2-5
CASTVRGNVGAFF	TRBV7-2	TRBJ1-1
CASRPGTSGSSGANVLTF	TRBV5-4	TRBJ2-6
CASSQNPRLAAHHEQFF	TRBV3-1/TRBV3-2	TRBJ2-1
CASSPLTTAYGYTF	TRBV18	TRBJ1-2
CASSLSGPARWNTEAFF	TRBV5-6	TRBJ1-1
CAISEGQKAFF	TRBV10-3	TRBJ1-1
CASSMGLAGSSTDTQYF	TRBV5-1	TRBJ2-3
CASSERQLTDTQYF	TRBV10-1	TRBJ2-3
CASSLNSYNEQFF	TRBV2	TRBJ2-1
CASSPYSSADTQYF	TRBV18	TRBJ2-3
CSVDETGVYNEQFF	TRBV29-1	TRBJ2-1
CATSDPGQGGGYTF	TRBV24-1	TRBJ1-2
CASSSQGASPLHF	TRBV5-1	TRBJ1-6
CASSLEEGAGELFF	TRBV11-3	TRBJ2-2
CATSVTQGDTEAFF	TRBV15	TRBJ1-1
CASSSRVYQPQHF	TRBV18	TRBJ1-5
CSARRNQPQHF	TRBV20-1	TRBJ1-5
CAWSGARDSLYEQYF	TRBV30	TRBJ2-7
CASSLDRGPSYEQYF	TRBV2	TRBJ2-7
CASSLGSTSGMYNEQFF	TRBV7-9	TRBJ2-1
CASSTYLGQGNYEQYF	TRBV7-8	TRBJ2-7
CASSASADTQYF	TRBV5-5	TRBJ2-3
CASSLRQPKATLEKLFF	TRBV27	TRBJ1-4
CASSRDSSSYNEQFF	TRBV7-7	TRBJ2-1
CASSSGKNEQFF	TRBV2	TRBJ2-1
CASSPRTGEANEKLFF	TRBV5-4	TRBJ1-4
CASSGDGTVGETQYF	TRBV7-9	TRBJ2-5
CAWSVGAQWEETQYF	TRBV30	TRBJ2-5
CASSLMRDSYEQYF	TRBV27	TRBJ2-7
CASSAGQGVGRTNEQYF	TRBV5-1	TRBJ2-7
CASGGQASKSGANVLTF	TRBV7-3	TRBJ2-6
CASSYLTGTSNEQYF	TRBV6-6	TRBJ2-7
CAWSETGEPLHF	TRBV30	TRBJ1-6
CASSPLINNEQFF	TRBV18	TRBJ2-1
CASRETSGTGETQYF	TRBV6-5	TRBJ2-5
CASSERDRASYEQYF	TRBV2	TRBJ2-7
CASSFNARAFYGYTF	TRBV7-2	TRBJ1-2
CASSGTGRYGYTF	TRBV9	TRBJ1-2
CASSKISGTSREQFF	TRBV21-1	TRBJ2-1
CASSPNRGGRGGYTF	TRBV6-6	TRBJ1-2
CASSHPAPPGNYGYTF	TRBV5-1	TRBJ1-2
CASSSGQVLGSPLHF	TRBV5-4	TRBJ1-6